These T cell receptor beta chains were read from a single sample in a study of T cell repertoires in cytomegalovirus infection. MiXCR was run by TCRdb on the reads, yielding one entry per CDR3 protein. Of fewer than 550,000 distinct CDR3 sequences listed, about 25% were seen once; the top ten hold about 13%. Specimen: PBMCs. These receptors came from a human donor in good health (CMV status not recorded). Some clones in this sample may be carry-over from other donors' samples. Each CDR3 is given with its conserved first and last residue. D genes are given only for firm matches. Rows may omit the clone size; those that give it use once, few, many or a size class.

v_gene: TRBV6-2/TRBV6-3
len: 13
d_gene: -
j_gene: TRBJ2-1
abundance: -
CDR3aa: CASSSEEVAEQFF
CDR3nt: TGTGCCAGCAGTTCTGAGGAGGTTGCTGAGCAGTTCTTC

v_gene: TRBV2
len: 12
d_gene: -
j_gene: TRBJ2-5
abundance: -
CDR3aa: CASSERTETQYF
CDR3nt: TGTGCCAGCAGTGAAAGGACAGAGACCCAGTACTTC

v_gene: TRBV2
len: 16
d_gene: TRBD2
j_gene: TRBJ2-1
abundance: -
CDR3aa: CASSPPPSGPRNEQFF
CDR3nt: TGTGCCAGCAGTCCCCCCCCTAGCGGGCCAAGAAATGAGCAGTTCTTC

v_gene: TRBV27
len: 15
d_gene: TRBD1
j_gene: TRBJ1-1
abundance: -
CDR3aa: CASSPRDRLNTEAFF
CDR3nt: TGTGCCAGCAGTCCCCGGGACAGACTGAACACTGAAGCTTTCTTT

v_gene: TRBV19
len: 15
d_gene: TRBD1
j_gene: TRBJ1-3
abundance: few
CDR3aa: CATSQGPDSGNTIYF
CDR3nt: TGTGCCACGTCACAGGGGCCCGACTCTGGAAACACCATATATTTT

v_gene: TRBV6-5
len: 17
d_gene: -
j_gene: TRBJ2-6
abundance: -
CDR3aa: CASSYSLGLSGANVLTF
CDR3nt: TGTGCCAGCAGTTACTCACTGGGTTTGAGTGGGGCCAACGTCCTGACTTTC

v_gene: TRBV7-8
len: 15
d_gene: TRBD2
j_gene: TRBJ2-5
abundance: many
CDR3aa: CASSNPSGSLETQYF
CDR3nt: TGTGCCAGCAGCAATCCTAGCGGGAGTTTAGAGACCCAGTACTTC

v_gene: TRBV10-1
len: 14
d_gene: -
j_gene: TRBJ1-1
abundance: few
CDR3aa: CASSDGQSNTEAFF
CDR3nt: TGCGCCAGCAGTGACGGACAATCGAACACTGAAGCTTTCTTT

v_gene: TRBV6-8
len: 13
d_gene: -
j_gene: TRBJ2-2
abundance: -
CDR3aa: CASRMDTEGELFF
CDR3nt: TGTGCCAGCAGGATGGACACCGAGGGGGAGCTGTTTTTT

v_gene: TRBV7-9
len: 13
d_gene: TRBD2
j_gene: TRBJ2-3
abundance: -
CDR3aa: CASSLPAGVTQYF
CDR3nt: TGTGCCAGCAGCTTACCAGCGGGAGTTACGCAGTATTTT

v_gene: TRBV29-1
len: 14
d_gene: -
j_gene: TRBJ2-1
abundance: few
CDR3aa: CSVDQPSSYNEQFF
CDR3nt: TGCAGCGTTGATCAACCTAGCTCCTACAATGAGCAGTTCTTC

v_gene: TRBV7-9
len: 16
d_gene: -
j_gene: TRBJ2-4
abundance: many
CDR3aa: CASSPGQGIAKNIQYF
CDR3nt: TGTGCCAGCAGCCCGGGCCAGGGGATAGCCAAAAACATTCAGTACTTC

v_gene: TRBV30
len: 14
d_gene: -
j_gene: TRBJ1-1
abundance: -
CDR3aa: CAWSDQGFNTEAFF
CDR3nt: TGTGCCTGGAGCGATCAGGGATTCAACACTGAAGCTTTCTTT

v_gene: TRBV20-1
len: 14
d_gene: TRBD2
j_gene: TRBJ2-3
abundance: -
CDR3aa: CSAGGLARKDTQYF
CDR3nt: TGCAGTGCTGGTGGACTAGCGAGGAAAGATACGCAGTATTTT

v_gene: TRBV9
len: 20
d_gene: -
j_gene: TRBJ2-1
abundance: few
CDR3aa: CASSESRGAGRPITYNEQFF
CDR3nt: TGTGCCAGCAGCGAAAGTAGGGGGGCGGGGAGACCAATAACATACAATGAGCAGTTCTTC

v_gene: TRBV7-9
len: 14
d_gene: -
j_gene: TRBJ1-1
abundance: few
CDR3aa: CASSFQATNTEAFF
CDR3nt: TGTGCCAGCAGCTTTCAGGCAACAAACACTGAAGCTTTCTTT

v_gene: TRBV7-3
len: 17
d_gene: TRBD2
j_gene: TRBJ2-1
abundance: many
CDR3aa: CASSLRSSGMNYNEQFF
CDR3nt: TGTGCCAGCAGCTTAAGGTCTAGCGGGATGAACTACAATGAGCAGTTCTTC

v_gene: TRBV2
len: 13
d_gene: -
j_gene: TRBJ1-5
abundance: -
CDR3aa: CASTPGSGQPQHF
CDR3nt: TGTGCCAGCACTCCTGGGTCGGGTCAGCCCCAGCATTTT

v_gene: TRBV11-2
len: 14
d_gene: -
j_gene: TRBJ1-1
abundance: -
CDR3aa: CASSSLLGDTEAFF
CDR3nt: TGTGCCAGCAGCTCCCTTCTGGGCGACACTGAAGCTTTCTTT

v_gene: TRBV7-6
len: 14
d_gene: TRBD1
j_gene: TRBJ2-3
abundance: -
CDR3aa: CASSLVDRKDTQYF
CDR3nt: TGTGCCAGCAGCTTAGTGGACAGGAAAGATACGCAGTATTTT

v_gene: TRBV30
len: 12
d_gene: -
j_gene: TRBJ2-5
abundance: -
CDR3aa: CAWSGQGETQYF
CDR3nt: TGTGCCTGGAGTGGCCAGGGTGAGACCCAGTACTTC

v_gene: TRBV11-3
len: 15
d_gene: TRBD2
j_gene: TRBJ2-1
abundance: -
CDR3aa: CASSPHGEGYNEQFF
CDR3nt: TGTGCCAGCAGCCCCCATGGGGAGGGATACAATGAGCAGTTCTTC

v_gene: TRBV12-3/TRBV12-4
len: 16
d_gene: -
j_gene: TRBJ1-1
abundance: -
CDR3aa: CASSSQVGGGDTEAFF
CDR3nt: TGTGCCAGCAGCTCTCAGGTCGGGGGAGGTGACACTGAAGCTTTCTTT

v_gene: TRBV7-9
len: 16
d_gene: TRBD2
j_gene: TRBJ2-1
abundance: few
CDR3aa: CASSSWTSGQYNEQFF
CDR3nt: TGTGCCAGCAGCAGCTGGACTAGCGGGCAGTACAATGAGCAGTTCTTC

v_gene: TRBV13
len: 16
d_gene: -
j_gene: TRBJ2-5
abundance: once
CDR3aa: CASSRIATEYRETQYF
CDR3nt: TGTGCCAGCAGCCGAATTGCGACAGAATATAGGGAGACCCAGTACTTC

v_gene: TRBV5-1
len: 14
d_gene: -
j_gene: TRBJ2-2
abundance: -
CDR3aa: CASSLFSETGELFF
CDR3nt: TGCGCCAGCAGCTTATTCTCTGAAACCGGGGAGCTGTTTTTT

v_gene: TRBV30
len: 11
d_gene: -
j_gene: TRBJ1-2
abundance: -
CDR3aa: CAWTANYGYTF
CDR3nt: TGTGCCTGGACTGCTAACTATGGCTACACCTTC

v_gene: TRBV28
len: 16
d_gene: TRBD1
j_gene: TRBJ1-2
abundance: -
CDR3aa: CASSLLDGQGARGYTF
CDR3nt: TGTGCCAGCAGTTTATTGGACGGACAGGGGGCTCGTGGCTACACCTTC

v_gene: TRBV28
len: 14
d_gene: -
j_gene: TRBJ2-3
abundance: few
CDR3aa: CASSAPPFPDTQYF
CDR3nt: TGTGCCAGCAGTGCCCCGCCCTTCCCAGATACGCAGTATTTT

v_gene: TRBV4-1
len: 17
d_gene: TRBD1
j_gene: TRBJ1-2
abundance: -
CDR3aa: CASSQEAGTEANYGYTF
CDR3nt: TGCGCCAGCAGCCAAGAGGCGGGGACAGAAGCTAACTATGGCTACACCTTC

v_gene: TRBV29-1
len: 12
d_gene: -
j_gene: TRBJ2-7
abundance: -
CDR3aa: CSVAVSYYEQYF
CDR3nt: TGCAGCGTTGCCGTGTCGTACTACGAGCAGTACTTC

v_gene: TRBV28
len: 13
d_gene: -
j_gene: TRBJ2-1
abundance: few
CDR3aa: CASSLFLGIEQFF
CDR3nt: TGTGCCAGCAGTTTATTCCTGGGGATTGAGCAGTTCTTC

v_gene: TRBV7-9
len: 16
d_gene: TRBD2
j_gene: TRBJ2-7
abundance: -
CDR3aa: CASSPPRTSGSYEQYF
CDR3nt: TGTGCCAGCAGCCCCCCCCGGACTAGCGGTTCCTACGAGCAGTACTTC

v_gene: TRBV7-2
len: 14
d_gene: -
j_gene: TRBJ1-4
abundance: -
CDR3aa: CASSLGPGNEKLFF
CDR3nt: TGTGCCAGCAGCTTGGGACCGGGAAATGAAAAACTGTTTTTT

v_gene: TRBV10-2
len: 14
d_gene: TRBD1
j_gene: TRBJ1-2
abundance: -
CDR3aa: CASSESGTGLGYTF
CDR3nt: TGCGCCAGCAGTGAATCGGGGACAGGGCTGGGCTACACCTTC

v_gene: TRBV11-2
len: 14
d_gene: -
j_gene: TRBJ2-5
abundance: -
CDR3aa: CASSFQGERETQYF
CDR3nt: TGTGCCAGCAGCTTTCAGGGCGAAAGAGAGACCCAGTACTTC